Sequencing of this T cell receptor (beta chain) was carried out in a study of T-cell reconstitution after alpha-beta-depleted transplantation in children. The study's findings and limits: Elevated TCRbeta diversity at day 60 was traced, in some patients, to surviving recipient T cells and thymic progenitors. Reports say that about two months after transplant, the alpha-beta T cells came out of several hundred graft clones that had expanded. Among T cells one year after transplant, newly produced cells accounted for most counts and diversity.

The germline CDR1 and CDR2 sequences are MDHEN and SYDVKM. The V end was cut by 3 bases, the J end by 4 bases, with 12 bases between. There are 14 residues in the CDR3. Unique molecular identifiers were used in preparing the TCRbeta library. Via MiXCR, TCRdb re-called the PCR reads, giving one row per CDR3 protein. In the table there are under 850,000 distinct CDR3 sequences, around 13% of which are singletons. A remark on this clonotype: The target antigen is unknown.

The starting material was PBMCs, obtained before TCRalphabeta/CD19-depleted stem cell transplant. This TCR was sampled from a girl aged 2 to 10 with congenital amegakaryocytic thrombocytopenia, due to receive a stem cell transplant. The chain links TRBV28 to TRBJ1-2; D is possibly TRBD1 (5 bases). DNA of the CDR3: TGTGCCAGCAGTTTCGGGGGGGGGTCCTATGGCTACACCTTC. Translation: CASSFGGGSYGYTF.